This TCR beta chain was documented in a study of shared clonotypes between healthy human individuals. As handled by the study authors: Quality scores were absent from the junction-only immunoSEQ sequences, so filtering differed. The data were produced by immunoSEQ multiplex PCR, yet TCRdb's version contains in-frame clones alone and is incomplete. Clone size and the V and J calls come from that table; the DNA yielded D and trimming. In the table there are approximately 600,000 clones, 95% of which are singletons. Naive CD8 cells comprised CD45RO-negative, CCR7-positively selected cells, excluding terminally differentiated effector memory CD45RA+ cells. V was pared by 9 bases and J by 6 bases, with 20 bases between. This CDR3 is built from 14 residues. Germline assignment: CDR1 SGHNT and CDR2 YYREEE (reference sequence).

The material sequenced was naive CD8+ T cells sorted from blood. The genes are TRBV5-4 and TRBJ2-3; perhaps TRBD2 as D (6 bases). The clonotype was recovered from a woman aged 25 to 39 in good health. CDR3 coding DNA: TGTGCCACCGCCCTGGGGGGAGGAGGGGATACGCAGTATTTT. Protein: CATALGGGGDTQYF.